The subject of this entry is one TCR beta chain. The data derive from a study of T-cell reconstitution after alpha-beta-depleted transplantation in children. The library targeted TCRbeta and was prepared with unique molecular identifiers. From the PCR reads, TCRdb called clonotypes with MiXCR, one entry per CDR3 protein. This sample has about 70,000 distinct CDR3 sequences, with approximately 11% found just once. This specimen consisted of PBMCs, obtained before TCRalphabeta/CD19-depleted stem cell transplant. The sequence derives from a boy between 5 and 17 years old with acute myeloid leukemia, due to receive a stem cell transplant.

The CDR3 loop reads CASSTGTSYGYTF. As DNA, the CDR3 is TGTGCCAGCAGCACTGGCACTTCCTATGGCTACACCTTC. The chain links TRBV9 to TRBJ1-2, with D uncertain. The CDR3 length is 13 residues. The V gene's germline CDR1 is SGDLS and CDR2 YYNGEE. Between the trimmed V and J ends, which lost 4 bases and 4 bases, there was a span of 11 bases.